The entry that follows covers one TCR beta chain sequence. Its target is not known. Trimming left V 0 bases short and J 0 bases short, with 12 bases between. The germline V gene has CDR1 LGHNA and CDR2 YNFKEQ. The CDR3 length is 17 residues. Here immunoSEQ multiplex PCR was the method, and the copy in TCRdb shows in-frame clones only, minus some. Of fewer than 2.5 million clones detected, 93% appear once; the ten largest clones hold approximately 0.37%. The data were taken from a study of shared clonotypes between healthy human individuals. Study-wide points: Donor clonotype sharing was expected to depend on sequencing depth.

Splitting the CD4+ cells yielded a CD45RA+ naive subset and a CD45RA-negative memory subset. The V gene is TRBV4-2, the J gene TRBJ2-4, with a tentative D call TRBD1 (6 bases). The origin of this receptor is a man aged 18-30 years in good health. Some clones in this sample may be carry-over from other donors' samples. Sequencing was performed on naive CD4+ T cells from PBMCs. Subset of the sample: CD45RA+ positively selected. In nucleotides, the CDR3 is TGTGCCAGCAGCCAAGATTGGCAGGGGCTAGCCAAAAACATTCAGTACTTC. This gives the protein CASSQDWQGLAKNIQYF.